This T cell receptor (beta chain) was identified in a study of post-analysis software for immune sequencing data. Study summary: Relapsing-remitting, secondary progressive and progressive-relapsing forms of multiple sclerosis all featured among disease courses.

Details on this clonotype: As yet, its antigen is unknown.

The TCR beta cDNA libraries carried unique molecular identifiers. Each batch of roughly 0.9 to 11 million T cells produced hundreds of thousands of cDNA molecules. TCRdb reprocessed the PCR reads with MiXCR, giving one entry per CDR3 protein. This table has about 460,000 distinct CDR3 sequences, around 40% appearing once. Study-wide results and limits: Four to six TRBV segments were more frequent in patients than controls; TRBV5-6, TRBV5-1 and TRBV20-1 belonged to this group. In multiple sclerosis, normalized Chao1 diversity was significantly below that of controls. Strong co-clustering by F measure was evident for samples that had been prepared in the same batch.

Per germline, CDR1 SGDLS and CDR2 YYNGEE. The CDR3 runs to 14 residues. V lost 0 bases to trimming and J lost 1 base, with 8 bases between them. Sequenced material: blood. The TCR was taken from a girl between 10 and 17 years old with multiple sclerosis. The chain couples TRBV9 to TRBJ2-7, with D unresolved. The CDR3 region is CASSVGATSYEQYF. The CDR3 region has the DNA TGTGCCAGCAGCGTAGGGGCAACTTCCTACGAGCAGTACTTC.